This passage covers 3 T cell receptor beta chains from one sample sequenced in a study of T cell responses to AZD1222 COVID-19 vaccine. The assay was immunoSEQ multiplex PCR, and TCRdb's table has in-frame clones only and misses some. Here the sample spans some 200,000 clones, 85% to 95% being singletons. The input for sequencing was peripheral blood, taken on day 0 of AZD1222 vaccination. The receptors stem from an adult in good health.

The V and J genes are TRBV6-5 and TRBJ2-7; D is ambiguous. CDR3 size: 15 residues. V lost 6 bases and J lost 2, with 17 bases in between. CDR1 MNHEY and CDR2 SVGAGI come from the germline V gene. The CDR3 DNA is TGTGCCAGCAGCACAATTGCCGGGTCCACCTACGAGCAGTACGTC. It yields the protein CASSTIAGSTYEQYV.

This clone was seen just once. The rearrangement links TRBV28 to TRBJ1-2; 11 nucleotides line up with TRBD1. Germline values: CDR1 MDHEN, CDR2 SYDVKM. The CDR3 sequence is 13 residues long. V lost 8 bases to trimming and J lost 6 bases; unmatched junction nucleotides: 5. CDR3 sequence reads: CASRLGQGDGYTF. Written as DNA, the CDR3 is TGTGCCAGCCGGTTGGGACAGGGGGATGGCTACACCTTC.

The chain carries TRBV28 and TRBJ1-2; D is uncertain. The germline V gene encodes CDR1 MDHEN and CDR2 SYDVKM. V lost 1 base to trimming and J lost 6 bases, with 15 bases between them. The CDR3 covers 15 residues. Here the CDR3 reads CASSLFRGGGNGYTF. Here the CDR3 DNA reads TGTGCCAGCAGTTTATTTCGGGGTGGAGGTAATGGCTACACCTTC.